This TCR beta chain appears in the sequencing data of a study of blood T cell repertoires in COVID-19. In the study overall: Samples of COVID-19 (acute and convalescent) were obtained from the United States, Italy and Spain. T cells, B-cell-depleted T cells, or PBMCs supplied cDNA or gDNA.

This CDR3 has 13 amino acids. Trimming removed 6 bases from V and 2 bases from J; junction bases left unmatched: 2. In the original analysis: Reference gene primer amplification in the assay estimated nucleated cell counts. Produced via immunoSEQ multiplex PCR; TCRdb's table is partial and in-frame only. V, J and clone size are taken as reported in that table, and D and trimming were inferred from the DNA itself. The data contain roughly 100,000 clones, about four fifths of them singletons. The chain couples TRBV12-3 or TRBV12-4 to TRBJ2-7; TRBD1 agrees at 9 bases. This clonotype was obtained from a man aged 35-49 years with active or convalescent COVID-19. Sequencing input: peripheral blood. CDR3 sequence (DNA): TGTGCCAGCAGGGACAGGGGACCCTACGAGCAGTACTTC. Encoded protein: CASRDRGPYEQYF.